A single sample gave rise to the 27 T cell receptor beta chains below, sequenced in a study of patients and donors after allogeneic stem cell transplantation. Each CDR3 protein gets one entry after TCRdb re-called the RT-PCR reads with MiXCR. The sample holds roughly 230,000 distinct CDR3 sequences; 12% to 15% are singletons and the top ten take roughly 10%. Sequenced input: blood, either unsorted or a sorted T cell fraction (not recorded which). Receptors were obtained from a human donor who was either an allogeneic HSCT recipient or a stem cell or donor lymphocyte infusion donor (not recorded which). It is not recorded whose cells these are; they may come from a transplant donor.

The rearrangement links TRBV15 to TRBJ2-6; no clear D. Germline CDR1 reads LNHNV; CDR2 reads YYDKDF (reference sequence). CDR3 length: 15 amino acids. The V and J ends lost 0 bases and 0 bases respectively, with 3 bases between them. The CDR3 nucleotides are TGTGCCACCAGCAGAGAAGGCTCTGGGGCCAACGTCCTGACTTTC. It yields the protein CATSREGSGANVLTF. The complete variable domain, with remaining parts taken from reference TRBV15 and TRBJ2-6, reads DAMVIQNPRYQVTQFGKPVTLSCSQTLNHNVMYWYQQKSSQAPKLLFHYYDKDFNNEADTPDNFQSRRPNTSFCFLDIRSPGLGDTAMYLCATSREGSGANVLTFGAGSRLTVL.

Written as DNA, the CDR3 is TGTGCCAGCAGCTTAGGGGGGCGGAACATGAACGGGGAGCTGTTTTTT. This encodes CASSLGGRNMNGELFF. This sequence joins TRBV7-8 and TRBJ2-2; weak D call: TRBD1 (6 bases). The CDR3 has 16 amino acids. The germline gives CDR1 SGHVS, CDR2 FQNEAQ. Trimming took off 1 base at V and 7 bases at J, with 16 bases between the two ends.

This clonotype was detected a few times. The CDR3 region is CASSSGGFGSNQPQHF. CDR3 DNA sequence: TGTGCCAGCAGTTCAGGGGGCTTTGGGAGCAATCAGCCCCAGCATTTT. The chain carries TRBV28 and TRBJ1-5; 8 nucleotides match TRBD1. Germline CDR1 reads MDHEN; CDR2 reads SYDVKM. The V segment lost 4 bases and the J segment 1 base; nucleotides outside the gene matches: 6. CDR3 length: 16 residues.

This rearrangement joins TRBV20-1 to TRBJ1-6, with D possibly matching TRBD1 (5 bases). Germline CDR1 DFQATT, CDR2 SNEGSKA (reference sequence). Trimming stripped 2 bases from V and 7 bases from J, with 18 bases between. The CDR3 loop spans 16 amino acids. CDR3 protein: CSARPDTPRGNSPLHF. In nucleotides, the CDR3 is TGCAGTGCTAGACCTGACACCCCCCGGGGGAATTCACCCCTCCACTTT.

The chain is built from TRBV28 and TRBJ2-7; 8 bases align to TRBD2. The junction had 9 bases not matched to a gene; V was cut back by 4 bases and J by 4 bases. CDR3 size: 15 residues. CDR1 and CDR2 (germline): MDHEN, SYDVKM. The CDR3 loop reads CASSSSAGAWYEQYF. DNA for the CDR3: TGTGCCAGCAGTTCCTCAGCGGGAGCTTGGTACGAGCAGTACTTC.

This clonotype came up a few times. V is TRBV21-1 and J is TRBJ1-4; TRBD1 is the table's D call and was not checked against the DNA. TRBV21-1 is a recognized pseudogene. The CDR3 has 17 amino acids. The chain's CDR3 is CASSKGRRGAANEKLFF. The CDR3 nucleotides read TGTGCCAGCAGCAAAGGCCGGCGAGGGGCAGCAAATGAAAAACTGTTTTTT.

The chain's CDR3 is CASRVGSNQPQHF. In nucleotides, the CDR3 is TGTGCCAGCAGGGTAGGGAGCAATCAGCCCCAGCATTTT. V is TRBV6-1 and J is TRBJ1-5; D unresolved. Looked up from germline, CDR1 is MNHNS and CDR2 is SASEGT. Trimming pared 6 bases from V and 1 base from J, leaving 7 bases between. The CDR3 length is 13 residues.

The chain joins TRBV5-1 to TRBJ2-7; 11 positions match TRBD2. With 7 bases clipped from V and 3 bases from J, the junction kept 9 bases outside the gene matches. Germline-derived CDR1 and CDR2 are SGHRS and YFSETQ. This CDR3 region has 15 residues. The CDR3 loop reads CASARLAGPDYEQYF. The CDR3 coding sequence is TGCGCCAGCGCTCGACTAGCGGGACCCGACTACGAGCAGTACTTC.

The rearrangement joins TRBV10-3 to TRBJ1-5; 10 bases match TRBD1. V lost 10 bases to trimming and J lost 5 bases; unmatched junction nucleotides: 5. CDR3 length: 13 amino acids. CDR1 and CDR2 (germline): ENHRY, SYGVKD. The CDR3 loop is CATRQGAYQPQHF. The CDR3, as DNA: TGTGCCACCAGACAGGGGGCATATCAGCCCCAGCATTTT.

This chain links TRBV20-1 with TRBJ2-7; 11 bases map to TRBD2. The V segment lost 3 bases and the J segment 4 bases; nucleotides outside the gene matches: 8. The CDR3 runs 15 residues. Looked up from germline, CDR1 is DFQATT and CDR2 is SNEGSKA (reference sequence). The CDR3 reads CSASGPGTSGYEQYF. The DNA for the CDR3 is TGCAGTGCTAGTGGCCCCGGGACTAGCGGATACGAGCAGTACTTC.

V and J are TRBV11-3 and TRBJ1-6, with 9 bases identical to TRBD1. Unmatched junction bases numbered 7, after V lost 10 bases and J lost 6 bases. There are 14 residues in the CDR3. Germline V gene sequence: CDR1 SGHNT, CDR2 YENEEA. CDR3 nucleotides: TGTGCCACCGTTAACAGGGGGCCTAATTCACCCCTCCACTTT. Translating gives CATVNRGPNSPLHF.

CDR3 coding DNA: TGCAGTGCTAGAGTTGGGAGTAATTCACCCCTCCACTTT. Translation gives CSARVGSNSPLHF. The rearrangement uses TRBV20-1 and TRBJ1-6, with D uncertain. Germline V gene sequence: CDR1 DFQATT, CDR2 SNEGSKA (reference sequence). The CDR3 runs 13 residues. Between the trimmed V and J ends, which lost 1 base and 6 bases, there was a span of 7 bases.

This sequence joins TRBV5-6 and TRBJ1-1, with D possibly TRBD1 on 5 matching bases. Germline CDR1 is SGHDT and CDR2 is YYEEEE. There are 16 residues in the CDR3. Trimming took off 3 bases at V and 0 bases at J, with 15 bases between the two ends. The CDR3 nucleotides read TGTGCCAGCAGCTCCCAGGGAGGTAGCATGAACACTGAAGCTTTCTTT. The encoded protein is CASSSQGGSMNTEAFF.

The rearrangement joins TRBV15 to TRBJ1-1, with 7 nucleotides matching TRBD1. V lost 0 bases, J lost 8 bases, and 3 bases stayed unmatched. Germline V gene sequence: CDR1 LNHNV, CDR2 YYDKDF (reference sequence). CDR3 length: 13 amino acids. Here the CDR3 DNA reads TGTGCCACCAGCAGAGAGGAGGGGGCGGAAGCTTTCTTT. It encodes CATSREEGAEAFF. Variable domain in full (rest from reference TRBV15 and TRBJ1-1): DAMVIQNPRYQVTQFGKPVTLSCSQTLNHNVMYWYQQKSSQAPKLLFHYYDKDFNNEADTPDNFQSRRPNTSFCFLDIRSPGLGDTAMYLCATSREEGAEAFFGQGTRLTVV.

The chain links TRBV20-1 to TRBJ2-1, with D hard to call. This CDR3 spans 13 amino acids. With 1 base removed from V and 8 bases from J, the gap between germline ends came to 12 bases. Germline V gene lookup returns CDR1 DFQATT and CDR2 SNEGSKA (reference sequence). The CDR3 sequence: CSARATTDHEQFF. The CDR3 nucleotides are TGCAGTGCTAGAGCGACAACCGACCATGAGCAGTTCTTC.

The chain links TRBV2 to TRBJ1-4; D possibly corresponds to TRBD1 (5 bases). The CDR3 is made up of 14 amino acids. Germline CDR1 is SNHLY and CDR2 is FYNNEI. The V and J ends lost 6 bases and 11 bases respectively, with 19 bases between them. Here the CDR3 DNA reads TGTGCCAGCAGACTGGCAGTCAAAAAGGGGAAACTGTTTTTT. Translating gives CASRLAVKKGKLFF.

This chain uses TRBV6-5 with TRBJ2-1, with D hard to call. CDR3 size: 12 residues. Trimming removed 2 bases from V and 7 bases from J, with 6 bases in between. Germline loops: CDR1 MNHEY, CDR2 SVGAGI. The DNA of the CDR3 is TGTGCCAGCAGTTACGTGGGGAATGAGCAGTTCTTC. The encoded protein is CASSYVGNEQFF.

There are a few counts of this clonotype. The chain combines TRBV10-2 with TRBJ1-1; no firm D call. CDR3 length equals 11 residues. Germline V gene lookup returns CDR1 WSHSY and CDR2 SAAADI. V shed 4 bases and J shed 6 bases, with 6 bases lying between them. The CDR3 here is CASSVGAEAFF. CDR3 nucleotide sequence: TGCGCCAGCAGTGTAGGCGCTGAAGCTTTCTTT.

This clonotype was observed a handful of times. The chain carries TRBV20-1 and TRBJ1-2, with D possibly TRBD1 on 5 matching bases. V lost 4 bases to trimming and J lost 5 bases, with 14 bases between them. This CDR3 is built from 13 residues. The germline CDR1 and CDR2 sequences are DFQATT and SNEGSKA (reference sequence). CDR3 bases: TGCAGTGCTAAGCAGGGCACCGTTTATGGCTACACCTTC. Translation: CSAKQGTVYGYTF.

V usage is TRBV20-1 and J usage is TRBJ2-7, with D tentatively TRBD2 (5 bases). CDR1 DFQATT and CDR2 SNEGSKA come from the germline V gene (reference sequence). V was cut by 4 bases and J by 0 bases, with 7 bases left in between. The CDR3 is made up of 12 amino acids. The CDR3 DNA reads TGCAGTGCTATCGGGAACTCCTACGAGCAGTACTTC. Amino acids: CSAIGNSYEQYF.

The chain employs TRBV6-1 and TRBJ2-3; D is undetermined. Germline CDR1 is MNHNS and CDR2 is SASEGT. V shed 7 bases and J shed 1 base, with 9 bases lying between them. The CDR3 sequence is 13 residues long. In DNA form, the CDR3 reads TGTGCCAGCACCGGTAGGGGCACAGATACGCAGTATTTT. Its translation is CASTGRGTDTQYF.

This clonotype was counted only a few times. The CDR3 protein is CASSVQETQYF. The CDR3 DNA is TGTGCCAGCAGCGTACAAGAGACCCAGTACTTC. The rearrangement links TRBV7-9 to TRBJ2-5; D unresolved. This CDR3 spans 11 amino acids. Germline V gives CDR1 SEHNR, CDR2 FQNEAQ (reference sequence). V lost 5 bases and J 2 bases, leaving 3 bases between the germline ends.

This clonotype was seen more than once but under ten times. V usage is TRBV5-1 and J usage is TRBJ2-3; D not certain. CDR1 and CDR2 from the germline V gene are SGHRS and YFSETQ. With 2 bases removed from V and 0 bases from J, the gap between germline ends came to 7 bases. This CDR3 has 14 amino acids. The CDR3 DNA sequence: TGCGCCAGCAGCTTCGACTCCAGCACAGATACGCAGTATTTT. Amino acids: CASSFDSSTDTQYF.

There are a few counts of this clonotype. The rearrangement links TRBV27 to TRBJ1-3, with D tentatively TRBD1 (6 bases). Trimming removed 6 bases from V and 1 base from J, with 13 bases in between. There are 15 residues in the CDR3. Germline CDR1 reads MNHEY; CDR2 reads SMNVEV (reference sequence). CDR3 residues: CASRGQTSSGNTIYF. In nucleotides, the CDR3 is TGTGCCAGCAGGGGACAAACCTCTTCTGGAAACACCATATATTTT.

This clonotype was observed once. This chain links TRBV5-6 with TRBJ1-6, with TRBD1 as a possible D gene (6 bases). The CDR3 totals 14 residues. Trimming stripped 5 bases from V and 8 bases from J, with 14 bases between. CDR1 and CDR2 (germline): SGHDT, YYEEEE. The DNA for the CDR3 is TGTGCCAGCAGAACGGAGGGGGGCGATTCACCCCTCCACTTT. Its translation is CASRTEGGDSPLHF. The full variable domain, with the rest looked up from reference TRBV5-6 and TRBJ1-6, is DAGVTQSPTHLIKTRGQQVTLRCSPKSGHDTVSWYQQALGQGPQFIFQYYEEEERQRGNFPDRFSGHQFPNYSSELNVNALLLGDSALYLCASRTEGGDSPLHFGNGTRLTVT.

This chain connects TRBV14 to TRBJ2-3; TRBD1 or TRBD2 may be the D gene (5 bases each). The CDR3 totals 14 residues. Germline loops: CDR1 SGHDN, CDR2 FVKESK. Trimming took 0 bases from V and 6 from J, leaving 10 bases between them. The CDR3 loop reads CASSQDIRGDTQYF. The CDR3, as DNA: TGTGCCAGCAGCCAAGATATACGGGGCGATACGCAGTATTTT.

This clonotype was seen a few times. The J gene is TRBJ1-2, the V gene TRBV7-9; no clear D. This CDR3 region has 12 residues. Germline CDR1 and CDR2: SEHNR and FQNEAQ (reference sequence). Trimming took off 2 bases at V and 3 bases at J, with 4 bases between the two ends. CDR3 bases: TGTGCCAGCAGCTTATCGTACTATGGCTACACCTTC. This gives the protein CASSLSYYGYTF. Supplemented by reference TRBV7-9 and TRBJ1-2, the full variable domain reads DTGVSQNPRHKITKRGQNVTFRCDPISEHNRLYWYRQTLGQGPEFLTYFQNEAQLEKSRLLSDRFSAERPKGSFSTLEIQRTEQGDSAMYLCASSLSYYGYTFGSGTRLTVV.